These T cell receptor beta chains were read from a single sample in a study of beta chain features in type 1 diabetes. Method: immunoSEQ multiplex PCR; TCRdb's copy keeps in-frame clones and lacks some. The table has under 250,000 clones, over 12% seen once. The sequenced material came from naive CD4+ T cells from blood. All receptors derive from a woman aged 40 to 50 in good health. The CDR3 runs from the conserved cysteine through the conserved F or W. D genes are given only for firm matches. Not every row has a clone size; where given, it reads once, few, many or a size class.

clone_size,j_call,v_call,d_call,cdr3_length,cdr3_nt,cdr3_aa
-,TRBJ1-5,TRBV2,-,14,TGTGCCAGCAGTGGGGACTTAAGCAATCAGCCCCAGCATTTT,CASSGDLSNQPQHF
few,TRBJ1-1,TRBV10-2,TRBD1,17,TGCGCCAGCAGTGCCCTTAGGGGACAGGGAGAGAACACTGAAGCTTTCTTT,CASSALRGQGENTEAFF
few,TRBJ2-5,TRBV10-3,TRBD2,14,TGTGCCATCAGTGGGCTAGCGGACCGAGAGACCCAGTACTTC,CAISGLADRETQYF
-,TRBJ2-5,TRBV5-1,-,15,TGCGCCAGCAGCTTGATGGACACAATTACCGAGACCCAGTACTTC,CASSLMDTITETQYF
few,TRBJ1-3,TRBV18,-,17,TGTGCCAGCTCCTTCAGTTTCGACAGCCTTTCTGGAAACACCATATATTTT,CASSFSFDSLSGNTIYF
few,TRBJ1-4,TRBV6-6,TRBD1,15,TGTGCCAGCAGTTACCAGGGGGCGGTTTCCGTCGAATGGCTTTTT,CASSYQGAVSVEWLF
-,TRBJ2-7,TRBV5-1,TRBD1,14,TGCGCCAGCAGCGGGGGGGACAGGGGGAACGAGCAGTACTTC,CASSGGDRGNEQYF
few,TRBJ1-1,TRBV19,TRBD1,12,TGTGCCAGTAGTATCGGACAGGGCGGTGCTTTCTTT,CASSIGQGGAFF
-,TRBJ1-1,TRBV27,-,14,TGTGCCAGCAGTATTACCTCAGGGATCACTGAAGCTTTCTTT,CASSITSGITEAFF
few,TRBJ2-3,TRBV6-4,TRBD1,15,TGTGCCAGCAGTGACGGGGACAGGGGGGCAGATACGCAGTATTTT,CASSDGDRGADTQYF
few,TRBJ2-2,TRBV19,-,16,TGTGCCAGTAGTATTGGCCCCAGGGGTAGGATCGGGGAGCTGTTTTTT,CASSIGPRGRIGELFF
-,TRBJ1-5,TRBV19,TRBD1,13,TGTGCCAGTATGGACAGGGCATATCAGCCCCAGCATTTT,CASMDRAYQPQHF
-,TRBJ2-7,TRBV2,-,16,TGTGCCAGCAGTGAAGCTCTAGGGACACAACCGTACGAGCAGTACTTC,CASSEALGTQPYEQYF
-,TRBJ1-4,TRBV7-7,TRBD1,14,TGTGCCAGCAGCCAGGGGTCCGGGGACAGAAAACTGTTTTTT,CASSQGSGDRKLFF
few,TRBJ2-1,TRBV5-1,-,14,TGCGCCAGCAGCTTGAGGAGTGCCTGGAATGAGCAGTTCTTC,CASSLRSAWNEQFF
-,TRBJ2-6,TRBV6-1,-,16,TGTGCCAGCAGTGAGAGACACACCTCTGGGGCCAACGTCCTGACTTTC,CASSERHTSGANVLTF
many,TRBJ2-1,TRBV23-1,-,16,TGCGCCAGCAGTCACATGGGCAGGGAAGGGGACAATGAGCAGTTCTTC,CASSHMGREGDNEQFF
-,TRBJ2-5,TRBV19,-,12,TGTGCCAGTAGTATGGTGGGCGAGACCCAGTACTTC,CASSMVGETQYF
-,TRBJ1-2,TRBV5-6,TRBD1,15,TGTGCCAGCAGCTTTCGGGGACAGCAGCCCTATGGCTACACCTTC,CASSFRGQQPYGYTF
-,TRBJ2-1,TRBV18,TRBD2,17,TGTGCCAGCTCACCCGAGGTCCAGCGGGGCTCCTACAATGAGCAGTTCTTC,CASSPEVQRGSYNEQFF
-,TRBJ1-1,TRBV9,TRBD1,15,TGTGCCAGCAGCGCACAGGGGGCCTGGGGCACTGAAGCTTTCTTT,CASSAQGAWGTEAFF
-,TRBJ1-1,TRBV4-2,-,15,TGTGCCAGCAGCCAAGTACGGACACACTTGGATGAAGCTTTCTTT,CASSQVRTHLDEAFF
few,TRBJ2-4,TRBV5-1,-,12,TGCGCCAGCAGCGAAGAGGAAAACATTCAGTACTTC,CASSEEENIQYF
-,TRBJ1-2,TRBV5-1,-,13,TGCGCCAGCAGTGTGGGAGCTCCTCATGGCTACACCTTC,CASSVGAPHGYTF
few,TRBJ2-1,TRBV2,-,15,TGTGCCAGCAGTGAGGGCAGGGTGAAGGATCGGGAGCAGTTCTTC,CASSEGRVKDREQFF
-,TRBJ2-1,TRBV5-1,TRBD2,16,TGCGCCAGCAGCCCACCGACTAGCGGATCCTACAATGAGCAGTTCTTC,CASSPPTSGSYNEQFF
many,TRBJ2-1,TRBV10-3,-,15,TGTGCCATCAGTGAGGGTCGGGAAGGCTACAATGAGCAGTTCTTC,CAISEGREGYNEQFF
-,TRBJ2-7,TRBV7-2,TRBD2,13,TGTGCCAGCAGAACTAGCGGGGCCCACGAGCAGTACTTC,CASRTSGAHEQYF
-,TRBJ2-7,TRBV19,TRBD1,15,TGTGCCAGTACCTTATCGCCGGGGACAGGGTTCGAGCAGTACTTC,CASTLSPGTGFEQYF
once,TRBJ1-6,TRBV27,TRBD1,16,TGTGCCAGCAGGATACAGGGGAACTCCTATAATTCACCCCTCCACTTT,CASRIQGNSYNSPLHF
-,TRBJ1-5,TRBV18,-,16,TGTGCCAGCTCACCACGAGGACAGTTTAGCAATCAGCCCCAGCATTTT,CASSPRGQFSNQPQHF
-,TRBJ2-3,TRBV7-2,-,15,TGTGCCAGCAGCTTAGCTGCGGGGAGCACAGATACGCAGTATTTT,CASSLAAGSTDTQYF
few,TRBJ2-2,TRBV18,-,16,TGTGCCAGCTCACCACGTAGGAGACAGCACCACGGGGAGCTGTTTTTT,CASSPRRRQHHGELFF
-,TRBJ1-5,TRBV25-1,-,14,TGTGCCAGCAGTGAAACCAGGGTCAATCAGCCCCAGCATTTT,CASSETRVNQPQHF
-,TRBJ1-1,TRBV5-1,-,14,TGCGCCAGCAGCCTCAGAGTTAGGGGCATGGAAGCTTTCTTT,CASSLRVRGMEAFF
-,TRBJ2-5,TRBV29-1,-,14,TGCAGCGTTGCCCGAACCCAGGGAGGAGAGACCCAGTACTTC,CSVARTQGGETQYF
few,TRBJ1-2,TRBV7-8,-,15,TGTGCCAGCAGCTTAGGGAACAGGAATTCCTATGGCTACACCTTC,CASSLGNRNSYGYTF
-,TRBJ2-5,TRBV2,-,12,TGTGCCAGCAGTGGACAGCAAGAGACCCAGTACTTC,CASSGQQETQYF
-,TRBJ2-5,TRBV5-1,TRBD1,13,TGCGCCAGCAGCTCGACAGGGCAAGAGACCCAGTACTTC,CASSSTGQETQYF
-,TRBJ2-7,TRBV19,-,14,TGTGCCAGTAGTATACGGCAGGGAACCTACGAGCAGTACTTC,CASSIRQGTYEQYF
few,TRBJ1-5,TRBV6-5,-,16,TGTGCCAGCAGCTACATTCCGGGGGGGTCTAATCAGCCCCAGCATTTT,CASSYIPGGSNQPQHF
-,TRBJ1-5,TRBV9,-,16,TGTGCCAGCAGCGTAGTAAACAGGGATAGCAATCAGCCCCAGCATTTT,CASSVVNRDSNQPQHF
-,TRBJ2-1,TRBV5-1,-,17,TGCGCCAGCAGCCCTCTCGGCGGGCCCCTCTCCTACAATGAGCAGTTCTTC,CASSPLGGPLSYNEQFF
few,TRBJ2-2,TRBV11-3,-,20,TGTGCCAGCAGCTTGGGCGGATTTTTGGGGGGGCCAACTGACACCGGGGAGCTGTTTTTT,CASSLGGFLGGPTDTGELFF
few,TRBJ2-2,TRBV11-2,-,16,TGTGCCAGCAGCTTATCGCGACTAACCCACACCGGGGAGCTGTTTTTT,CASSLSRLTHTGELFF
-,TRBJ2-5,TRBV10-2,-,16,TGCGCCAGCAGTGAGTGGGGCGGGGAGAACCAAGAGACCCAGTACTTC,CASSEWGGENQETQYF
-,TRBJ1-2,TRBV5-6,-,14,TGTGCCAGCAGCTCCACAGACTACACCCGTGGCTACACCTTC,CASSSTDYTRGYTF
-,TRBJ1-3,TRBV29-1,-,14,TGCAGCGTTGAAGATCGGGGCTCTGGAAACACCATATATTTT,CSVEDRGSGNTIYF
few,TRBJ2-3,TRBV18,TRBD2,18,TGTGCCAGCTCACCAGCTCGAGTGACTAGCGGGGTGATGGATACGCAGTATTTT,CASSPARVTSGVMDTQYF
many,TRBJ2-3,TRBV29-1,-,14,TGCAGCGTGTCCTCCGGGTTCGGCACAGATACGCAGTATTTT,CSVSSGFGTDTQYF
few,TRBJ2-4,TRBV2,-,15,TGTGCCAGCAGGGAGACCCTACTAGCCAAAAACATTCAGTACTTC,CASRETLLAKNIQYF
-,TRBJ2-3,TRBV5-1,-,14,TGCGCCAGCAGCTGGGACTCCTTGTTAGATACGCAGTATTTT,CASSWDSLLDTQYF
once,TRBJ2-3,TRBV6-5,-,13,TGTGCCAGCAGTTACCCCCACACAGATACGCAGTATTTT,CASSYPHTDTQYF
-,TRBJ1-2,TRBV18,-,16,TGTGCCAGCTCACCACCTGCCCTCGGGGCTAACTATGGCTACACCTTC,CASSPPALGANYGYTF
-,TRBJ2-1,TRBV6-5,TRBD2,15,TGTGCCAGCAGTCCTCGGGAGGGGTCCTACAATGAGCAGTTCTTC,CASSPREGSYNEQFF
few,TRBJ2-5,TRBV7-2,TRBD2,15,TGTGCCAGCAGCAGCTGGGGCGGGGGAGGAGAGACCCAGTACTTC,CASSSWGGGGETQYF
-,TRBJ2-3,TRBV19,-,15,TGTGCCAGTAGTATGCGCAGCGGGTACACAGATACGCAGTATTTT,CASSMRSGYTDTQYF
-,TRBJ1-6,TRBV27,TRBD1,17,TGTGCCAGCAGTGCAATACAGGGGGAAGCCTATAATTCACCCCTCCACTTT,CASSAIQGEAYNSPLHF
-,TRBJ2-1,TRBV13,TRBD2,15,TGTGCCAGCAGCTTAAATAGCGGGGGATCGTTTGAGCAGTTCTTC,CASSLNSGGSFEQFF